The clone carrying this T cell receptor beta chain was seen more than once but under ten times. The authors prepared the TCRbeta library with unique molecular identifiers. Using its own MiXCR run on the PCR reads, TCRdb lists one record per CDR3 protein. The sample yields around 680,000 distinct CDR3 sequences, approximately 15% seen once. This specimen belongs to a study of T-cell reconstitution after alpha-beta-depleted transplantation in children. The V segment lost 3 bases and the J segment 4 bases; nucleotides outside the gene matches: 9. The CDR3 totals 16 residues. Germline V gene data show CDR1 as MNHNS and CDR2 as SASEGT.

The chain is built from TRBV6-1 and TRBJ2-5; 9 bases line up with TRBD1. The TCR comes from a human donor who donated a stem cell graft to a child with acute myeloid leukemia. The specimen was PBMCs from the stem cell graft donor, collected from the stem cell graft. The CDR3 DNA follows: TGTGCCAGCAGTGAGGAGCTAGGGACAGGGAGAGAGACCCAGTACTTC. Protein product: CASSEELGTGRETQYF.